The rows below give T cell receptor beta chains drawn from one sample of a study of T-cell memory formation after mild COVID-19. TCRdb fed the 5' RACE reads into MiXCR, producing one record per CDR3 protein. The sample shows approximately 560,000 distinct CDR3 sequences, around a sixth of them seen only once. The sample taken for sequencing was PBMCs or a T cell subset sorted from them (not recorded which). Source of these receptors: an adult woman who had mild COVID-19 (a few samples of this study predate the infection). Cell type and time point are not known. CDR3s include the opening cysteine and the closing phenylalanine or tryptophan. D genes are given only for firm matches. Only part of the rows carry a size: once, few, many, or a class if the clone is expanded.

CDR3nt	CDR3aa	v_gene	j_gene	abundance	d_gene
TGTGCCAGCAGCTTAGAGGGCGGGAGGGCCTCCTACAATGAGCAGTTCTTC	CASSLEGGRASYNEQFF	TRBV7-2	TRBJ2-1	many	TRBD2
TGTGCCAGCAGCGGTACAGGGGCCCGCAACTATGGCTACACCTTC	CASSGTGARNYGYTF	TRBV13	TRBJ1-2	.	TRBD1
TGCAGTGCTAGAGATTCGAGACAGGGAGGTGGCTACACCTTC	CSARDSRQGGGYTF	TRBV20-1	TRBJ1-2	.	TRBD1
TGTGCCAGCAGTTGGGGCGGACAGAACACTGAAGCTTTCTTT	CASSWGGQNTEAFF	TRBV12-3/TRBV12-4	TRBJ1-1	.	.
TGTGCCAGCAGCATCGGACTTGCGGGAACCTACAATGAGCAGTTCTTC	CASSIGLAGTYNEQFF	TRBV9	TRBJ2-1	.	.
TGCAGTGCTAGAGATTTAGGTGGCTATGAGCAGTTCTTC	CSARDLGGYEQFF	TRBV20-1	TRBJ2-1	.	.
TGTGCCAGCAGCACAGGGTATATGGGCTACACCTTC	CASSTGYMGYTF	TRBV7-2	TRBJ1-2	.	.
TGCAGTGCTAGGCGGGCCTCGGGCGATCAGCCCCAGCATTTT	CSARRASGDQPQHF	TRBV20-1	TRBJ1-5	.	.
TGTGCCAGCAGCCAGACGGGTAGCGGGGTCGGCGTCGCCGGGGAGCTGTTTTTT	CASSQTGSGVGVAGELFF	TRBV4-2	TRBJ2-2	.	TRBD2
TGTGCCAGCAGTTTCTTGGACACTGAAGCTTTCTTT	CASSFLDTEAFF	TRBV7-2	TRBJ1-1	.	.
TGTGCCAGCAGCGGTCTGCCTGGGACTGAAGCTTTCTTT	CASSGLPGTEAFF	TRBV7-9	TRBJ1-1	few	.
TGTGCCAGCAGCCAACCTGGATTAGCGGTAAACACCGGGGAGCTGTTTTTT	CASSQPGLAVNTGELFF	TRBV4-2	TRBJ2-2	.	.
TGTGCCATCAGTGAGTCGGGGGGGGACATTCAGTACTTC	CAISESGGDIQYF	TRBV10-3	TRBJ2-4	.	TRBD2
TGTGCCAGCAGTTTCCAGGGTAGTGAGCAGTTCTTC	CASSFQGSEQFF	TRBV6-2/TRBV6-3	TRBJ2-1	once	.
TGTGCCAGCAGCTCCACTGGACAGGGCGAGATAAAGACCCAGTACTTC	CASSSTGQGEIKTQYF	TRBV7-9	TRBJ2-5	few	TRBD1
TGTGCCAGCAGTTTTGAGGGGGCTAATTCACCCCTCCACTTT	CASSFEGANSPLHF	TRBV12-3/TRBV12-4	TRBJ1-6	.	TRBD1
TGCGCCAGCAGCTCCGGGACAGGGGGGACCTACGAGCAGTACTTC	CASSSGTGGTYEQYF	TRBV5-1	TRBJ2-7	.	TRBD1
TGTGCCACCAGTGATCTGCTCTCGGGTAATGAGCAGTTCTTC	CATSDLLSGNEQFF	TRBV24-1	TRBJ2-1	.	.
TGCGCCAGCAGCCAGGACCTTAGAGGCATTGAGACCCAGTACTTC	CASSQDLRGIETQYF	TRBV5-1	TRBJ2-5	.	.
TGCGCCAGCAGCGTATCCGGGACAGGGGACGACTATGGCTACACCTTC	CASSVSGTGDDYGYTF	TRBV5-1	TRBJ1-2	few	TRBD1
TGTGCCAGCAGCTTGGAGCAGTTGAGCTCTGGGGCCAACGTCCTGACTTTC	CASSLEQLSSGANVLTF	TRBV5-5	TRBJ2-6	.	.
TGCAGTGCTAGGCCACTTGCAAGGGTCCCGAACACCGGGGAGCTGTTTTTT	CSARPLARVPNTGELFF	TRBV20-1	TRBJ2-2	few	.
TGTGCCAGCAGCTTAGGGGGGGCGGGGCCCAGCACAGATACGCAGTATTTT	CASSLGGAGPSTDTQYF	TRBV7-6	TRBJ2-3	few	.
TGTGCCAAGGGACTTACCCCCTACGAGCAGTACTTC	CAKGLTPYEQYF	TRBV2	TRBJ2-7	few	.
TGTGCCAGCAGCTTCTCCCCGACTAGCGTATACGAGCAGTACTTC	CASSFSPTSVYEQYF	TRBV7-2	TRBJ2-7	.	TRBD2
TGTGCCAGCAGCGAGGGGTCAGGGCTAGCGGGTAATGAGCAGTTCTTC	CASSEGSGLAGNEQFF	TRBV12-3/TRBV12-4	TRBJ2-1	few	TRBD2
TGTGCCAGCAGCTTACAAGGGGGAGATACGCAGTATTTT	CASSLQGGDTQYF	TRBV7-2	TRBJ2-3	.	.
TGCGCCAGCTCGGACATAACGAACACCGGGGAGCTGTTTTTT	CASSDITNTGELFF	TRBV5-1	TRBJ2-2	.	.
TGTGCCAGCAGCTTTCGAGGTAGCGGGCAATGGGGATTTGGAGCCGAGCAGTACTTC	CASSFRGSGQWGFGAEQYF	TRBV11-3	TRBJ2-7	few	TRBD2
TGTGCCAGCAGCCGCCGCGGGGTAGCGGCAAACTTGGAGACCCAGTACTTC	CASSRRGVAANLETQYF	TRBV7-6	TRBJ2-5	few	.
TGTGCCTGGGAAGGAGGGCAGACTAGCAATCAGCCCCAGCATTTT	CAWEGGQTSNQPQHF	TRBV30	TRBJ1-5	.	.
TGTGCCAGCAGCCGTGCGAGAGGGGCGGGCGGGGAGCTGTTTTTT	CASSRARGAGGELFF	TRBV7-3	TRBJ2-2	few	.
TGCGCCAGCAGCGTTCAGTTCAAAGAGACCCAGTACTTC	CASSVQFKETQYF	TRBV10-2	TRBJ2-5	few	.
TGTGCCAGCAGTTACTGGTTCGAGGGCATGAACACTGAAGCTTTCTTT	CASSYWFEGMNTEAFF	TRBV6-5	TRBJ1-1	few	.
TGTGCCAGCAGTGCCCTCTTCGGACAGGGGGCAAACTATGGCTACACCTTC	CASSALFGQGANYGYTF	TRBV2	TRBJ1-2	few	TRBD1
TGTGCCAGCAGTTTAGTCACCAGCTCCTATAATTCACCCCTCCACTTT	CASSLVTSSYNSPLHF	TRBV12-3/TRBV12-4	TRBJ1-6	few	.
TGTGCCAGCAGTCGACTAGCGGGTTATGACGAGCAGTACTTC	CASSRLAGYDEQYF	TRBV6-5	TRBJ2-7	few	TRBD2
TGCGCCAGCAGCCGGGGGACCGCGCCGGGGTACACTGAAGCTTTCTTT	CASSRGTAPGYTEAFF	TRBV5-1	TRBJ1-1	few	.
TGTGCCAGCAGTTTATGGGGGACCTACAATGAGCAGTTCTTC	CASSLWGTYNEQFF	TRBV27	TRBJ2-1	few	.
TGCGCCAGCAGTGAACAGCTAAATTCACCCCTCCACTTT	CASSEQLNSPLHF	TRBV10-2	TRBJ1-6	.	.
TGTGCCTGGAACCCCTCGGCGGGTTCCGGGGGATTAACTTTCTTT	CAWNPSAGSGGLTFF	TRBV30	TRBJ1-1	.	.
TGTGCCAGCAGCCGTCCTCTGGGACAGGGATTAAAAAACGAGCAGTACTTC	CASSRPLGQGLKNEQYF	TRBV5-5	TRBJ2-7	many	TRBD1
TGCGCCAGCAGCCAACCCTGGACAGGGCGGAGGACTGAAGCTTTCTTT	CASSQPWTGRRTEAFF	TRBV4-1	TRBJ1-1	few	TRBD1
TGTGCCAGCAGTGAGGTGGGGGGAGGGTGGACGGGCTACACCTTC	CASSEVGGGWTGYTF	TRBV6-1	TRBJ1-2	.	.
TGTGCCAGCAGTTTGTTGGCCACAGATACGCAGTATTTT	CASSLLATDTQYF	TRBV12-3/TRBV12-4	TRBJ2-3	.	.
TGTGCCAGTAGTATCGAGGGGGCCCACTATGGCTACACCTTC	CASSIEGAHYGYTF	TRBV19	TRBJ1-2	few	TRBD1
TGTGCCAGCAGCGACGGACAGGGGGCTGATGGCTACACCTTC	CASSDGQGADGYTF	TRBV7-9	TRBJ1-2	.	TRBD1
TGTGCCAGCAGTCCCGTCGGAGGTAACACAGATACGCAGTATTTT	CASSPVGGNTDTQYF	TRBV6-4	TRBJ2-3	many	.
TGTGCCAGCAGTCGGGGGTTCGGTGGCTACACCTTC	CASSRGFGGYTF	TRBV5-6	TRBJ1-2	.	.
TGTGCCAGCAGCTCAAAGGCGGACAGACACACAGATACGCAGTATTTT	CASSSKADRHTDTQYF	TRBV7-9	TRBJ2-3	few	.
TGTGCCAGCAGTTGGACTAGCGGGGGGTTCTACAATGAGCAGTTCTTC	CASSWTSGGFYNEQFF	TRBV3-1	TRBJ2-1	.	TRBD2
TGCGCCAGCAGCTTGGAGCCGCGGGAGGTGCATCCGCAGTTCTTC	CASSLEPREVHPQFF	TRBV5-1	TRBJ2-1	.	TRBD2
TGTGCCAGCAGCACCCAGGGAGTCCTCGGGGAGCTGTTTTTT	CASSTQGVLGELFF	TRBV21-1	TRBJ2-2	.	.
TGCGCCAGCAGCTTGGCCCGGGACAGCGAAGCTTTCTTT	CASSLARDSEAFF	TRBV5-1	TRBJ1-1	.	TRBD1
TGTGCCAGCAGCTACTACTCCCTAGACGAGCAGTACTTC	CASSYYSLDEQYF	TRBV7-9	TRBJ2-7	few	.
TGCAGCGTTTGCAGGGCGGACACTGAAGCTTTCTTT	CSVCRADTEAFF	TRBV29-1	TRBJ1-1	few	.
TGCGCCAGCAGGGAGGAGGCGGGAGGTTACGAGCAGTACTTC	CASREEAGGYEQYF	TRBV5-1	TRBJ2-7	.	TRBD2